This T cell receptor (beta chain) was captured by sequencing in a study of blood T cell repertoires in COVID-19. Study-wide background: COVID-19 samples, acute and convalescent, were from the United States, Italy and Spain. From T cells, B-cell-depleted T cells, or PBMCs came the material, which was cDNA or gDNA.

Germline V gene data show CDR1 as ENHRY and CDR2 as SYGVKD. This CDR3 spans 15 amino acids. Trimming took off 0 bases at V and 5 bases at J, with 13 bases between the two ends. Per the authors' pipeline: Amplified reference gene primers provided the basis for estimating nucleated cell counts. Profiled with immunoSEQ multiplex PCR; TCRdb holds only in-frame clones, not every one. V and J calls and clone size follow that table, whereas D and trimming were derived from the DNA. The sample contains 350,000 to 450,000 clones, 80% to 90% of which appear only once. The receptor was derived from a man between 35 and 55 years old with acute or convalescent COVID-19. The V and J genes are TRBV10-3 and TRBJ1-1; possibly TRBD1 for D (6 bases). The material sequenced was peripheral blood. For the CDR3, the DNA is TGTGCCATCAGTGAGTCGGGCAGGGGAGTAACTGAAGCTTTCTTT. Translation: CAISESGRGVTEAFF.